These 19 T cell receptor beta chains were sequenced from one sample in a study of T cell responses to AZD1222 COVID-19 vaccine. Profiling relied on immunoSEQ multiplex PCR, and the TCRdb table lists in-frame clones only, not all of them. The sample has roughly 150,000 clones, around 92% seen once. Source: peripheral blood, taken 28 days after the second AZD1222 dose. These receptor sequences come from an adult who received the AZD1222 COVID-19 vaccine.

This rearrangement joins TRBV5-1 to TRBJ1-1; 10 bases line up with TRBD1. CDR3 size: 15 residues. Trimming took 5 bases from V and 1 from J; bases not matched to a gene: 5. The germline V gene encodes CDR1 SGHRS and CDR2 YFSETQ. CDR3 in DNA: TGCGCCAGCAGGGGGACAGGGGCCCGGAACACTGAAGCTTTCTTT. The encoded protein is CASRGTGARNTEAFF.

The J gene is TRBJ2-7, the V gene TRBV7-6; TRBD2 matches at 8 bases. CDR1 SGHVS and CDR2 FNYEAQ come from the germline V gene. The CDR3 spans 16 residues. The trim removed 1 base at V and 2 bases at J, leaving 7 bases unmatched. The CDR3 DNA reads TGTGCCAGCAGCTTAGGAGTGACGGGGGGGACCTACGAGCAGTACTTC. It translates to CASSLGVTGGTYEQYF.

V gene TRBV19 combines with J gene TRBJ2-1, with D maybe TRBD2 (6 bases). V was cut by 0 bases and J by 9 bases, with 15 bases left in between. Germline V CDR1 and CDR2: LNHDA, SQIVND (reference sequence). The CDR3 loop spans 15 amino acids. The CDR3 region is CASSIDVNMGGEQFF. In DNA, the CDR3 is TGTGCCAGTAGTATAGACGTAAATATGGGAGGTGAGCAGTTCTTC.

The CDR3 here is CASSVVEGSTDTQYF. CDR3 coding DNA: TGTGCCAGCAGCGTCGTAGAGGGGTCCACAGATACGCAGTATTTT. This rearrangement joins TRBV9 to TRBJ2-3; either TRBD1 or TRBD2 may fit D (5 bases each). Germline-derived CDR1 and CDR2 are SGDLS and YYNGEE. CDR3 length: 15 residues. The V end lost 2 bases, the J end lost 2 bases, and 12 bases lay between the germline ends.

This clone has a handful of counts. The chain has TRBV11-2 and TRBJ1-1; D is unclear. Trimming removed 1 base from V and 0 bases from J, with 21 bases in between. The germline V gene has CDR1 SGHAT and CDR2 FQNNGV. The length of the CDR3 is 19 residues. CDR3 loop: CASSLVSLQLRIVNTEAFF. CDR3 in DNA: TGTGCCAGCAGCTTAGTTTCGCTTCAGCTGCGAATTGTGAACACTGAAGCTTTCTTT. Full variable domain (missing parts from reference TRBV11-2 and TRBJ1-1): EAGVAQSPRYKIIEKRQSVAFWCNPISGHATLYWYQQILGQGPKLLIQFQNNGVVDDSQLPKDRFSAERLKGVDSTLKIQPAKLEDSAVYLCASSLVSLQLRIVNTEAFFGQGTRLTVV.

The gene calls are TRBV5-6 and TRBJ1-2; D gene unclear. This CDR3 is 12 amino acids long. CDR1 is SGHDT, CDR2 YYEEEE, per germline. The V end was cut by 1 base, the J end by 8 bases, with 9 bases between. CDR3 nucleotide sequence: TGTGCCAGCAGCTTGTCGCGCCACGGCTACACCTTC. Translation: CASSLSRHGYTF.

V is TRBV9 and J is TRBJ2-1, with D unresolved. Trimming took off 3 bases at V and 0 bases at J, with 10 bases between the two ends. The CDR3 has 15 residues. In germline, CDR1 is SGDLS, CDR2 YYNGEE. In nucleotides, the CDR3 is TGTGCCAGCAGCGCCGGGTCCAGCTCCTACAATGAGCAGTTCTTC. Translating gives CASSAGSSSYNEQFF.

The rearrangement joins TRBV12-5 to TRBJ1-4; TRBD1 matches at 8 bases. The trim removed 2 bases at V and 0 bases at J, leaving 14 bases unmatched. CDR1 and CDR2 (germline): LGHNT, FRNRAP. The CDR3 runs 20 residues. CDR3 residues: CASGLILNRGGFATNEKLFF. The CDR3 DNA reads as TGTGCTAGTGGTTTGATCCTTAACAGGGGGGGGTTCGCAACTAATGAAAAACTGTTTTTT.

This clone showed up just once. The chain combines TRBV11-2 with TRBJ1-6; tentative D call: TRBD1 (5 bases). Germline loops: CDR1 SGHAT, CDR2 FQNNGV. Between the trimmed V and J ends, which lost 5 bases and 7 bases, there was a span of 15 bases. This CDR3 has 15 residues. The CDR3, as DNA: TGTGCCAGCAGCAATCGAGGGGCCCCCAATTCACCCCTCCACTTT. Translation: CASSNRGAPNSPLHF.

The gene calls are TRBV27 and TRBJ2-1; the D call may be TRBD1 or TRBD2 (6 bases each). The CDR3 consists of 13 residues. Germline lookup yields CDR1 MNHEY and CDR2 SMNVEV (reference sequence). The V gene lost 3 bases and the J gene lost 6 bases, with 9 bases spanning the gap. CDR3 protein: CASSFSGANEQFF. CDR3 nucleotides: TGTGCCAGCAGTTTTTCGGGGGCCAATGAGCAGTTCTTC.

The chain joins TRBV10-2 to TRBJ1-5; TRBD1 aligns across 8 bases. The CDR3 consists of 14 residues. With V trimmed by 7 bases and J by 11 bases, 13 bases remained unmatched. Germline V lookup: CDR1 WSHSY, CDR2 SAAADI. The CDR3 protein is CASKEQGARRSQHF. CDR3 nucleotides: TGCGCCAGCAAGGAGCAGGGGGCCCGGAGGTCCCAGCATTTT.

In this sample, this clone turned up many times. The chain couples TRBV6-4 to TRBJ2-3, with TRBD2 matching over 12 bases. Germline V gene lookup returns CDR1 MRHNA and CDR2 SNTAGT. V gave up 4 bases and J gave up 1 base; unmatched junction bases: 0. This CDR3 spans 15 amino acids. The CDR3 nucleotides are TGTGCCAGCAGTGGGACTAGCGGGGGCACAGATACGCAGTATTTT. Translating gives CASSGTSGGTDTQYF.

The sample holds one count of this clone. The chain links TRBV19 to TRBJ1-1; 9 bases match TRBD1. V was pared by 7 bases and J by 1 base, with 4 bases of the junction left unmatched. Germline loops: CDR1 LNHDA, CDR2 SQIVND (reference sequence). This CDR3 region has 14 residues. The CDR3 bases are TGTGCCAGTACCCGGACAGGGGCGAACACTGAAGCTTTCTTT. This codes for CASTRTGANTEAFF.

This clone showed up just once. The junction departs from the called germline gene at one end, perhaps through a read error. V and J are TRBV7-7 and TRBJ2-7; 9 bases align to TRBD1. Germline V lookup: CDR1 SSHAT, CDR2 FNYEAQ (reference sequence). The CDR3 length is 15 residues. The CDR3 DNA reads TGTGCTAGCAGCTTAGCGGAGGGACAGGGCTACGAGCAGTACTTC. It specifies CASSLAEGQGYEQYF.

The chain employs TRBV5-1 and TRBJ1-2; D not certain. The germline V and J ends were trimmed by 4 bases and 2 bases, with 12 bases remaining between them. The germline V gene has CDR1 SGHRS and CDR2 YFSETQ. The CDR3 sequence is 14 residues long. CDR3 protein: CASSHQDSNYGYTF. The CDR3 DNA sequence: TGCGCCAGCAGCCACCAGGACTCAAACTATGGCTACACCTTC.

This chain uses TRBV6-5 with TRBJ1-5; D possibly corresponds to TRBD1 (6 bases). CDR3 length: 15 residues. Germline CDR1 and CDR2: MNHEY and SVGAGI. V lost 5 bases and J lost 5, with 16 bases in between. CDR3 sequence: CASSIRRGGDQPQHF. CDR3 coding DNA: TGTGCCAGCAGTATCCGTAGGGGGGGCGATCAGCCCCAGCATTTT.

The chain recombines TRBV5-4 with TRBJ2-5; perhaps TRBD2 as D (6 bases). The germline gives CDR1 SGHNT, CDR2 YYREEE (reference sequence). The CDR3 contains 15 residues. V gave up 2 bases and J gave up 1 base, with 12 bases separating them. In nucleotides, the CDR3 is TGTGCCAGCAGCTTAATCGCCGGGAGCCAAGAGACCCAGTACTTC. Its protein is CASSLIAGSQETQYF.

The chain links TRBV27 to TRBJ1-2; TRBD1 might be the D (5 bases). Trimming removed 4 bases at V and 14 bases at J, with 23 bases between. CDR3 length: 14 residues. The germline V gene encodes CDR1 MNHEY and CDR2 SMNVEV (reference sequence). The CDR3 sequence: CASSYGRDPPILTF. In DNA form, the CDR3 reads TGTGCCAGCAGTTACGGTAGGGACCCTCCCATATTGACCTTC.

The chain uses TRBV13 and TRBJ1-3; D not certain. This CDR3 is built from 14 residues. V dropped 0 bases and J dropped 1 base, with 4 bases sitting between them. Germline CDR1 PRHDT, CDR2 FYEKMQ (reference sequence). CDR3: CASSLGGSGNTIYF. The CDR3 region has the DNA TGTGCCAGCAGCTTAGGAGGATCTGGAAACACCATATATTTT.